This T cell receptor (beta chain) was recovered during a study of cytomegalovirus exposure and HLA in healthy donors. Study as a whole: The approximately 120 validation repertoires used the same platform as the roughly 620 first-cohort repertoires, a later analysis reported.

The donors were in the roughly 130-subject validation cohort, distinct from the roughly 600-subject first cohort. This CDR3 has 14 amino acids. V was pared by 4 bases and J by 7 bases, with 11 bases between. Germline assignment: CDR1 MNHNY and CDR2 SVGAGI (reference sequence). Sequenced by immunoSEQ multiplex PCR; TCRdb stores in-frame clones only, minus some. The data contain 300,000 or so clones, roughly 87% of them singletons. Comment on this clone: Its antigen is unidentified.

Points from the study as a whole: The study put roughly 160 TCR beta chains on its list as cytomegalovirus-associated. According to a later analysis, TCR clusters from the first cohort tended to co-occur in the roughly 130 validation repertoires.

The TCR was taken from a man aged 25 to 40 in good health and CMV-seronegative. The specimen sequenced was PBMCs. This rearrangement joins TRBV6-6 to TRBJ1-6; no clear D gene. DNA for the CDR3: TGTGCCAGCAGTTCAGGATCGTGGAATTCACCCCTCCACTTT. This sequence encodes CASSSGSWNSPLHF.